The rows below give T cell receptor beta chains drawn from one sample of a study of T cell repertoires in cytomegalovirus infection. TCRdb fed the reads into MiXCR, producing one record per CDR3 protein. This sample has tens of thousands of distinct CDR3 sequences, with 20% to 25% found just once. No antigen has been assigned to these receptors. Source: CD8+ T cells from cultured PBMCs, taken from culture after CMV antigen stimulation. All receptors derive from a human donor in good health (CMV status not recorded). Some clones in this sample may be carry-over from other donors' samples. CDR3s include the opening cysteine and the closing phenylalanine or tryptophan. A D gene is named only where the DNA matches it firmly. For some rows the clone size is stated as once, few or many, or as a class when expanded; others skip it.

clone size | J gene | D gene | V gene | CDR3 DNA | CDR3 protein
. | TRBJ1-2 | . | TRBV6-5 | TGTGCCAGCAGTTACGACGGCGCGGGAGGCTACACCTTC | CASSYDGAGGYTF
. | TRBJ2-2 | . | TRBV6-2/TRBV6-3 | TGTGCCAGCAGTTACCCTTCAGAGGGGGACACCGGGGAGCTGTTTTTT | CASSYPSEGDTGELFF
. | TRBJ2-2 | . | TRBV5-1 | TGCGCCAGCAGCCTTTCGGGTCCCGGGGAGCTGTTTTTT | CASSLSGPGELFF
. | TRBJ2-7 | . | TRBV4-3 | TGCGCCAGCAGCCAAGAACGGGACAATCGTTACGAGCAGTACTTC | CASSQERDNRYEQYF
. | TRBJ1-5 | . | TRBV27 | TGTGCCAGCAGTTTAGGGGGGGCATGGAGTCAGCCCCAGCATTTT | CASSLGGAWSQPQHF
. | TRBJ2-7 | . | TRBV27 | TGTGCCAGCAGTTTATATGTCAGGCAAACCTACGAGCAGTACTTC | CASSLYVRQTYEQYF
many | TRBJ1-1 | . | TRBV5-1 | TGCGCCAGCAGGTTGAACACTGAAGCTTTCTTT | CASRLNTEAFF
many | TRBJ2-7 | . | TRBV18 | TGTGCCAGCTCACCGGGGTACGAGCAGTACTTC | CASSPGYEQYF
. | TRBJ2-1 | . | TRBV27 | TGTGCCAGCATGTCGGGGGCCTACAATGAGCAGTTCTTC | CASMSGAYNEQFF
. | TRBJ1-1 | TRBD1 | TRBV12-3/TRBV12-4 | TGTGCCAGCAGACCAGGGGGACAACGATTCGACACTGAAGCTTTCTTT | CASRPGGQRFDTEAFF
few | TRBJ2-7 | . | TRBV4-1 | TGCGCCAGCAGCCATCACGGGACCTACGAGCAGTACTTC | CASSHHGTYEQYF
many | TRBJ2-1 | . | TRBV7-8 | TGTGCCAGCAGCTTAGCGAGGGGGCGGGGGGCTAACAATGAGCAGTTCTTC | CASSLARGRGANNEQFF
. | TRBJ1-5 | . | TRBV20-1 | TGCAGTGCTAGAATCGGGGAGCAGCCCCAGCATTTT | CSARIGEQPQHF
few | TRBJ2-2 | . | TRBV7-8 | TGTGCCAGCAGCCTAACCCCAGGGAACACCGGGGAGCTGTTTTTT | CASSLTPGNTGELFF
few | TRBJ2-3 | . | TRBV6-6 | TGTGCCAGCAGCCTACGGGGGGCCGGAGATACGCAGTATTTT | CASSLRGAGDTQYF
. | TRBJ1-1 | . | TRBV4-3 | TGCGCCAGCAGCGAAGACGGGGAAATCACTGAAGCTTTCTTT | CASSEDGEITEAFF
few | TRBJ2-1 | TRBD2 | TRBV7-9 | TGTGCCAGCAGCCACAGTAGCGGGGGGGCGGATGAGCAGTTCTTC | CASSHSSGGADEQFF
few | TRBJ1-5 | TRBD1 | TRBV7-2 | TGTGCCAGCAGCTTCCCGGACAGGGGGGGACATCAGCCCCAGCATTTT | CASSFPDRGGHQPQHF
few | TRBJ2-7 | . | TRBV4-1 | TGCGCCAGCAGCCACCCCTCGGGCGAGCAGTACTTC | CASSHPSGEQYF
. | TRBJ1-1 | . | TRBV12-3/TRBV12-4 | TGTGCCAGCAGTTTGGTCAGGGCGAACACTGAAGCTTTCTTT | CASSLVRANTEAFF
many | TRBJ1-1 | . | TRBV9 | TGTGCCAGCAGCGTCGGCAGAGGGGCTGAAGCTTTCTTT | CASSVGRGAEAFF
. | TRBJ1-2 | . | TRBV6-2/TRBV6-3 | TGTGCCAGCAGTTCAGGGGTATATGGCTACACCTTC | CASSSGVYGYTF
few | TRBJ1-1 | . | TRBV10-3 | TGTGCCATCAGTGAGTCGACGGTTCAGGGTACTGAAGCTTTCTTT | CAISESTVQGTEAFF